Shown below are 9 T cell receptor beta chains from a single sample sequenced in a study of Ad26.COV2.S vaccination and SARS-CoV-2 variants. The sample's treatment: around 19 received Ad26.COV2.S at low or high dose, single or two shots; roughly five received placebo; per-sample allocation not given. Samples were taken on day 63 after the first vaccine or placebo injection. The data were produced by immunoSEQ multiplex PCR, yet TCRdb's version contains in-frame clones alone and is incomplete. The sample records approximately 280,000 clones, more than 75% being singletons. This material consisted of peripheral blood, taken in a trial of Ad26.COV2.S vaccine versus placebo. All receptors come from a person between 18 and 65 years old who received the Ad26.COV2.S COVID-19 vaccine or a placebo.

This clone was detected once. The chain carries TRBV2 and TRBJ2-7; 11 bases agree with TRBD2. The CDR3 is 15 amino acids. With 3 bases clipped from V and 3 bases from J, the junction kept 4 bases outside the gene matches. CDR1 SNHLY and CDR2 FYNNEI come from the germline V gene. The CDR3 region is CASSEIGTSGYEQYF. The CDR3 DNA is TGTGCCAGCAGTGAGATTGGGACTAGCGGCTACGAGCAGTACTTC.

V usage is TRBV29-1 and J usage is TRBJ1-1, with D possibly TRBD1 on 6 matching bases. Germline V CDR1 and CDR2: SQVTM, ANQGSEA. V lost 7 bases and J 3 bases, leaving 18 bases between the germline ends. The CDR3 spans 14 residues. The CDR3 nucleotides read TGCAGCGCCATGACCGGGACAACATACACTGAAGCTTTCTTT. It specifies CSAMTGTTYTEAFF. Together with reference TRBV29-1 and TRBJ1-1, the CDR3 gives the full variable domain: SAVISQKPSRDICQRGTSLTIQCQVDSQVTMMFWYRQQPGQSLTLIATANQGSEATYESGFVIDKFPISRPNLTFSTLTVSNMSPEDSSIYLCSAMTGTTYTEAFFGQGTRLTVV.

V is TRBV5-1 and J is TRBJ2-7; 12 nucleotides match TRBD2. Germline V CDR1 and CDR2: SGHRS, YFSETQ. CDR3 size: 17 residues. V lost 4 bases to trimming and J lost 5 bases; unmatched junction nucleotides: 13. Here the CDR3 DNA reads TGCGCCAGCAGCACCGGACTAGCGGGGTTCTCTGGAGACGAGCAGTACTTC. Its protein product is CASSTGLAGFSGDEQYF.

CDR3: CSARGGREEYF. CDR3 in DNA: TGCAGTGCTAGGGGGGGACGGGAGGAGTATTTT. This chain uses TRBV20-1 with TRBJ2-3; 7 nucleotides align to TRBD2. The CDR3 sequence is 11 residues long. CDR1 DFQATT and CDR2 SNEGSKA come from the germline V gene (reference sequence). The V gene end was trimmed by 3 bases and the J gene end by 13 bases; junction bases not matched to a gene: 7.

This chain connects TRBV7-6 to TRBJ2-1; D remains unclear. The CDR3 length is 14 residues. V lost 3 bases and J 4 bases, leaving 10 bases between the germline ends. From germline, CDR1 is SGHVS and CDR2 FNYEAQ. This CDR3 reads CASSFEAQYNEQFF. DNA for the CDR3: TGTGCCAGCAGCTTCGAGGCCCAATACAATGAGCAGTTCTTC.

This sequence joins TRBV6-5 and TRBJ1-2; D not resolved. V was pared by 5 bases and J by 3 bases, with 10 bases between. The CDR3 covers 13 residues. The germline gives CDR1 MNHEY, CDR2 SVGAGI. The CDR3 loop reads CASSRTDDYGYTF. The CDR3 DNA is TGTGCCAGCAGTCGGACGGATGACTATGGCTACACCTTC.

The rearrangement uses TRBV18 and TRBJ2-1; the match to TRBD1 covers 7 bases. This CDR3 is built from 13 residues. V gave up 5 bases and J gave up 9 bases; unmatched junction bases: 7. In germline, CDR1 is KGHSH, CDR2 LQKENI. The CDR3 coding sequence is TGTGCCAGCTCAAGTAACAGGGACAGTGAGCAGTTCTTC. Translating gives CASSSNRDSEQFF.

The gene calls are TRBV6-5 and TRBJ1-4; no clear D. CDR1 is MNHEY, CDR2 SVGAGI, per germline. CDR3 length: 16 residues. V lost 2 bases, J lost 0 bases, and 10 bases lay in between. CDR3: CASSYEEAPTNEKLFF. The CDR3 bases are TGTGCCAGCAGTTACGAGGAGGCACCAACTAATGAAAAACTGTTTTTT.

CDR3 sequence: CASSHKGGGQPQHF. The CDR3 DNA reads as TGTGCCAGCAGCCACAAGGGCGGGGGTCAGCCCCAGCATTTT. J is TRBJ1-5 and V is TRBV5-5; maybe TRBD1 (5 bases). This CDR3 has 14 amino acids. With 4 bases removed from V and 6 bases from J, the gap between germline ends came to 14 bases. Germline V gene data show CDR1 as SGHKS and CDR2 as YYEKEE (reference sequence).